These 14 T cell receptor beta chains originate from one sample sequenced in a study of T-cell reconstitution after alpha-beta-depleted transplantation in children. A TCRbeta library incorporating unique molecular identifiers was prepared. TCRdb re-called the PCR reads through MiXCR, storing one row per CDR3 protein. The sample consists of hundreds of thousands of distinct CDR3 sequences, around 12% of them appearing once. This specimen was PBMCs, taken before TCRalphabeta/CD19-depleted stem cell transplant. These receptors all stem from a girl aged 2-10 years with congenital amegakaryocytic thrombocytopenia, due to receive a stem cell transplant.

This clonotype has at least ten counts. The J gene is TRBJ1-1, the V gene TRBV5-1; no firm D call. The V end lost 1 base, the J end lost 6 bases, and 13 bases lay between the germline ends. Germline V gene sequence: CDR1 SGHRS, CDR2 YFSETQ. This CDR3 is 14 amino acids long. The CDR3 nucleotides are TGCGCCAGCAGCTTGACGTATCTGGACGCTGAAGCTTTCTTT. It specifies CASSLTYLDAEAFF.

The sample holds many counts of this clonotype. The chain is built from TRBV7-8 and TRBJ1-1; weak D call: TRBD1 (6 bases). This CDR3 region has 16 residues. Per the germline V gene, CDR1 is SGHVS and CDR2 is FQNEAQ. V gave up 5 bases and J gave up 1 base, with 17 bases separating them. The CDR3 sequence: CASSPFQGRRNTEAFF. CDR3 DNA sequence: TGTGCCAGCAGCCCCTTCCAGGGGCGGAGGAACACTGAAGCTTTCTTT.

This clonotype appeared a few times. The chain links TRBV21-1 to TRBJ2-2; the table's TRBD2 call for D was not verified on the DNA. TRBV21-1 is a pseudogene. The CDR3 spans 19 residues. The CDR3 region is CASSRSSTSGSFNTGELFF. The CDR3 nucleotides read TGTGCCAGCAGCAGAAGTTCGACTAGCGGGAGCTTTAACACCGGGGAGCTGTTTTTT.

This clonotype has ten or more counts. The chain combines TRBV5-1 with TRBJ2-7; D is unclear. Trimming removed 4 bases from V and 6 bases from J, with 14 bases in between. Germline CDR1 SGHRS, CDR2 YFSETQ. This CDR3 has 13 amino acids. CDR3 nucleotide sequence: TGCGCCAGCAGCCTAGGCTCTAGTCGCGAGCAGTACTTC. Amino acids: CASSLGSSREQYF.

This clonotype was picked up many times. This CDR3 is CASSLLTMQGVGEQFF. As DNA, the CDR3 is TGTGCCAGCAGCTTGCTAACCATGCAGGGTGTTGGTGAGCAGTTCTTC. The genes are TRBV5-5 and TRBJ2-1; the D gene is possibly TRBD1 (5 bases). Per the germline V gene, CDR1 is SGHKS and CDR2 is YYEKEE (reference sequence). The germline V and J ends were trimmed by 1 base and 9 bases, with 20 bases remaining between them. The CDR3 is 16 amino acids. The complete variable domain, with remaining parts taken from reference TRBV5-5 and TRBJ2-1, reads DAGVTQSPTHLIKTRGQQVTLRCSPISGHKSVSWYQQVLGQGPQFIFQYYEKEERGRGNFPDRFSARQFPNYSSELNVNALLLGDSALYLCASSLLTMQGVGEQFFGPGTRLTVL.

The rearrangement uses TRBV10-2 and TRBJ2-2; D gene unclear. Germline CDR1 reads WSHSY; CDR2 reads SAAADI. V lost 3 bases and J 7 bases, leaving 9 bases between the germline ends. CDR3 length: 13 amino acids. In DNA form, the CDR3 reads TGCGCCAGCAGTGACTTGGGTGACGGGGAGCTGTTTTTT. This encodes CASSDLGDGELFF.

Worth noting for this clonotype: A much larger clone is a single base away; this may be a read error. This chain connects TRBV20-1 to TRBJ1-2, with unresolved D. CDR1 and CDR2 (germline): DFQATT, SNEGSKA (reference sequence). The CDR3 is 15 residues long. The DNA of the CDR3 is TGCTGTGCTAGAGAAGCCGGTACTATGGCTGGCGGCTACACCTTC. Protein sequence: CCAREAGTMAGGYTF.

This clonotype turned up a few times. V usage is TRBV5-1 and J usage is TRBJ2-3; the match to TRBD2 covers 9 bases. The CDR3 is 14 amino acids. The germline V gene encodes CDR1 SGHRS and CDR2 YFSETQ. V trimming: 6 bases; J trimming: 3 bases; junction bases outside the gene matches: 5. The CDR3 sequence: CASTSSGETDTQYF. The CDR3 region has the DNA TGCGCCAGCACCTCTAGCGGGGAGACAGATACGCAGTATTTT.

A few counts support this clonotype. The rearrangement joins TRBV20-1 to TRBJ2-7; TRBD1 agrees at 10 bases. Trimming cost V 7 bases and J 2 bases; bases outside gene matches: 11. Germline V lookup: CDR1 DFQATT, CDR2 SNEGSKA (reference sequence). The CDR3 is made up of 15 amino acids. The CDR3 is CSVPTGTGVAYEQYF. The CDR3 coding sequence is TGCAGTGTACCGACTGGGACAGGGGTTGCCTACGAGCAGTACTTC.

In its sample, this clonotype was seen a few times. This rearrangement joins TRBV27 to TRBJ2-2, with D tentatively TRBD2 (6 bases). The germline gives CDR1 MNHEY, CDR2 SMNVEV (reference sequence). The CDR3 totals 15 residues. Trimming cost V 5 bases and J 6 bases, with 16 bases left between them. The CDR3 is CASSLGGPGAGELFF. In DNA, the CDR3 is TGTGCCAGCAGTCTGGGAGGACCCGGGGCCGGGGAGCTGTTTTTT.

The V and J genes are TRBV20-1 and TRBJ2-3; D is undetermined. CDR1 and CDR2 (germline): DFQATT, SNEGSKA (reference sequence). This CDR3 comprises 16 residues. V lost 5 bases, J lost 2 bases, and 20 bases lay in between. The CDR3 protein is CSAATLSGGYTDTQYF. The CDR3 DNA reads as TGCAGTGCTGCGACCCTCTCGGGCGGCTACACAGATACGCAGTATTTT.

This clonotype was recorded at least ten times. The chain has TRBV12-3 or TRBV12-4 and TRBJ2-5, with 8 bases aligning to TRBD1. CDR3 length: 18 amino acids. V shed 3 bases and J 4 bases; nucleotides not matched to a gene: 16. CDR3 sequence: CASSFSYHAGQGIETQYF. The CDR3 DNA sequence: TGTGCCAGCAGTTTCTCCTACCACGCCGGACAGGGTATAGAGACCCAGTACTTC.

The sample holds many counts of this clonotype. V is TRBV12-3 or TRBV12-4 and J is TRBJ2-3, with TRBD2 matching 9 bases. V gave up 6 bases and J gave up 4 bases; unmatched junction bases: 8. The CDR3 has 15 amino acids. The CDR3 is CASRISGSGSDTQYF. The CDR3 DNA follows: TGTGCCAGCAGGATTAGCGGGAGTGGGTCAGATACGCAGTATTTT.

At least ten counts were recorded for this clonotype. The V and J genes are TRBV20-1 and TRBJ1-3; maybe TRBD1 (5 bases). This CDR3 has 13 amino acids. V was trimmed by 3 bases and J by 8 bases, leaving 14 bases between them. Per the germline V gene, CDR1 is DFQATT and CDR2 is SNEGSKA (reference sequence). The CDR3 loop is CSARAGTGDTIYF. CDR3 nucleotides: TGCAGTGCTAGGGCCGGAACGGGGGACACCATATATTTT.